Listed below are T cell receptor beta chains from one sample, sequenced in a study of beta chain features in type 1 diabetes. Profiling relied on immunoSEQ multiplex PCR, and the TCRdb table lists in-frame clones only, not all of them. The table records approximately 600,000 clones, 9.5% to 15% of them present only once. The sequenced material came from naive CD4+ T cells from blood. The receptors were sampled from a young man with type 1 diabetes. Each CDR3 is given with its conserved first and last residue. Each record gives: D gene, V gene, J gene, CDR3 protein. A D gene is named only where the DNA matches it firmly.

D: TRBD1
V: TRBV7-2
J: TRBJ1-2
CDR3: CASSLDAWQGASGYTF

D: TRBD2
V: TRBV7-2
J: TRBJ2-1
CDR3: CASSSPRLAGGLRYEQFF

D: TRBD1
V: TRBV4-3
J: TRBJ1-1
CDR3: CASSQDLTGAAEAFF

D: TRBD1
V: TRBV18
J: TRBJ1-1
CDR3: CASSLPGQPNTEAFF

D: -
V: TRBV10-3
J: TRBJ2-4
CDR3: CAISPSYTKNIQYF

D: -
V: TRBV10-2
J: TRBJ1-6
CDR3: CASSDRQGSDSPLHF

D: -
V: TRBV29-1
J: TRBJ1-5
CDR3: CSVAEPADQPQHF

D: -
V: TRBV7-2
J: TRBJ2-2
CDR3: CASSLAGGNTGELFF

D: -
V: TRBV7-9
J: TRBJ1-2
CDR3: CASSIQANYGYTF

D: -
V: TRBV7-9
J: TRBJ1-4
CDR3: CASSLEAAATNEKLFF

D: -
V: TRBV7-9
J: TRBJ2-1
CDR3: CASSQSGPEQFF

D: -
V: TRBV28
J: TRBJ1-2
CDR3: CASRGNYGYTF

D: -
V: TRBV15
J: TRBJ2-5
CDR3: CATSKVRQETQYF

D: TRBD2
V: TRBV29-1
J: TRBJ2-3
CDR3: CSLLAGGLTDTQYF

D: -
V: TRBV5-1
J: TRBJ2-5
CDR3: CASKDSGEETQYF

D: TRBD1
V: TRBV5-4
J: TRBJ2-7
CDR3: CASSKGQGPSYEQYF

D: -
V: TRBV19
J: TRBJ1-6
CDR3: CASSVQASSSSYNSPLHF

D: -
V: TRBV4-3
J: TRBJ2-2
CDR3: CASSQDRYTGELFF

D: TRBD1
V: TRBV5-6
J: TRBJ1-6
CDR3: CASSDLDRADSPLHF

D: TRBD1
V: TRBV7-9
J: TRBJ1-1
CDR3: CASSISTGAGTEAFF

D: -
V: TRBV9
J: TRBJ2-7
CDR3: CASSQDPEGTYEQYF

D: -
V: TRBV11-2
J: TRBJ2-7
CDR3: CASSLGGAEQYF

D: -
V: TRBV7-2
J: TRBJ2-2
CDR3: CASSRGAGELFF

D: -
V: TRBV5-4
J: TRBJ2-3
CDR3: CASSLYSTDTQYF

D: TRBD1
V: TRBV7-9
J: TRBJ2-7
CDR3: CASQVDREQYF

D: -
V: TRBV19
J: TRBJ1-5
CDR3: CASSTDPGTESNQPQHF

D: TRBD2
V: TRBV5-4
J: TRBJ2-1
CDR3: CASSSLTSGGKNEQFF

D: -
V: TRBV7-9
J: TRBJ2-5
CDR3: CASSLGNPGNQETQYF

D: -
V: TRBV5-1
J: TRBJ2-2
CDR3: CASSFDTGELFF

D: TRBD1
V: TRBV5-6
J: TRBJ2-7
CDR3: CASSLRDRGYEQYF

D: -
V: TRBV7-2
J: TRBJ2-2
CDR3: CASSLGPAGNTGELFF

D: -
V: TRBV30
J: TRBJ1-4
CDR3: CAWRGLATNEKLFF

D: TRBD1
V: TRBV2
J: TRBJ2-1
CDR3: CASRPWTGFENNEQFF

D: TRBD2
V: TRBV27
J: TRBJ2-2
CDR3: CASSPGLAADTGELFF

D: TRBD1
V: TRBV7-9
J: TRBJ1-6
CDR3: CASSSQQGGNSPLHF

D: TRBD2
V: TRBV2
J: TRBJ2-3
CDR3: CASSEGPSGGAIGTQYF

D: -
V: TRBV18
J: TRBJ2-4
CDR3: CASSPAGPQNIQYF

D: -
V: TRBV30
J: TRBJ2-3
CDR3: CAWLPVPGTDTQYF

D: -
V: TRBV11-2
J: TRBJ2-1
CDR3: CASSLVAIEFDEQFF

D: -
V: TRBV6-1
J: TRBJ2-7
CDR3: CASSSDQAGEQYF

D: TRBD1
V: TRBV7-2
J: TRBJ2-5
CDR3: CASSYGTGLETQYF

D: -
V: TRBV6-5
J: TRBJ2-1
CDR3: CASSYSPRTDYNEQFF

D: -
V: TRBV11-2
J: TRBJ2-2
CDR3: CASSLVPPGNTGELFF

D: -
V: TRBV29-1
J: TRBJ2-1
CDR3: CSGRVHNEQFF

D: -
V: TRBV28
J: TRBJ1-2
CDR3: CASSLFRDYGYTF

D: -
V: TRBV30
J: TRBJ1-4
CDR3: CAWRGQNLNEKLFF

D: -
V: TRBV4-2
J: TRBJ1-5
CDR3: CASSQLGGQGSGQPQHF

D: TRBD1
V: TRBV28
J: TRBJ2-3
CDR3: CASRLQQGAGDTQYF